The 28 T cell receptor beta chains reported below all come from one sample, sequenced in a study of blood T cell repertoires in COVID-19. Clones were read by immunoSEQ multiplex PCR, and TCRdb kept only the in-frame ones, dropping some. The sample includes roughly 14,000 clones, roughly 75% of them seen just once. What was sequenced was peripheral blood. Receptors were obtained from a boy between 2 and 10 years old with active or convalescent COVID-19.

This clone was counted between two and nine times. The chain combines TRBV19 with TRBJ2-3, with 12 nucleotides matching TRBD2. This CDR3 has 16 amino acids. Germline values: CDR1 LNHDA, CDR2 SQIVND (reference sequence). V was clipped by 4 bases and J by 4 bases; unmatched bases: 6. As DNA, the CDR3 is TGTGCCAGTAGTACACGGACTAGCGGGAAGCCAGATACGCAGTATTTT. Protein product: CASSTRTSGKPDTQYF.

The CDR3 DNA follows: TGCGCCAGCAGTGAGATCGGAGGGATCAATCAGCCCCAGCATTTT. This translates into CASSEIGGINQPQHF. This rearrangement joins TRBV10-2 to TRBJ1-5; D gene unclear. From germline, CDR1 is WSHSY and CDR2 SAAADI. Trimming removed 2 bases at V and 3 bases at J, with 11 bases between. The CDR3 contains 15 residues.

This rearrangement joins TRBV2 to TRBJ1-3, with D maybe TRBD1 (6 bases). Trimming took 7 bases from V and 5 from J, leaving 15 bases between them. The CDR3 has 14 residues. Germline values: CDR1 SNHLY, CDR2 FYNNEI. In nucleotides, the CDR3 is TGTGCCAGCAAAGGACAGAGTACCCGAAACACCATATATTTT. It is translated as CASKGQSTRNTIYF.

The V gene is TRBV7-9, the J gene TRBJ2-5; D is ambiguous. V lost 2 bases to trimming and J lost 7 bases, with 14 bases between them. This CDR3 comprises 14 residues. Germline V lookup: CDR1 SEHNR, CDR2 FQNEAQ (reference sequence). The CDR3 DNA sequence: TGTGCCAGCAGCTTACTCCGTACGTCGGGGACCCAGTACTTC. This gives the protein CASSLLRTSGTQYF. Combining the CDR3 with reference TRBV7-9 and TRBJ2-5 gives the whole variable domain DTGVSQNPRHKITKRGQNVTFRCDPISEHNRLYWYRQTLGQGPEFLTYFQNEAQLEKSRLLSDRFSAERPKGSFSTLEIQRTEQGDSAMYLCASSLLRTSGTQYFGPGTRLLVL.

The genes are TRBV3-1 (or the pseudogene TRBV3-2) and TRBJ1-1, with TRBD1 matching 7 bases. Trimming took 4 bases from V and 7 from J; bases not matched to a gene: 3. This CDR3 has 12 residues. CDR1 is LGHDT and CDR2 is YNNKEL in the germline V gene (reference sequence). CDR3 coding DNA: TGTGCCAGCAGCCTTCGACAGGGTGAAGCTTTCTTT. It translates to CASSLRQGEAFF.

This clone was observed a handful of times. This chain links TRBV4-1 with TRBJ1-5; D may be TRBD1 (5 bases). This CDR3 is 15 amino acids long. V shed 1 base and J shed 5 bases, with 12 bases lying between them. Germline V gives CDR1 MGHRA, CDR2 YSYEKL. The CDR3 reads CASSQVFGGDQPQHF. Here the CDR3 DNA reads TGCGCCAGCAGCCAAGTTTTCGGGGGAGATCAGCCCCAGCATTTT.

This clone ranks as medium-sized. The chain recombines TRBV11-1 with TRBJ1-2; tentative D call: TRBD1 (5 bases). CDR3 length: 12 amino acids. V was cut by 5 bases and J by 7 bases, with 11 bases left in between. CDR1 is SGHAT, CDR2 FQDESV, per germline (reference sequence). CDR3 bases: TGTGCCAGCAGCGAACAAGGGGTTGGCTACACCTTC. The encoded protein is CASSEQGVGYTF.

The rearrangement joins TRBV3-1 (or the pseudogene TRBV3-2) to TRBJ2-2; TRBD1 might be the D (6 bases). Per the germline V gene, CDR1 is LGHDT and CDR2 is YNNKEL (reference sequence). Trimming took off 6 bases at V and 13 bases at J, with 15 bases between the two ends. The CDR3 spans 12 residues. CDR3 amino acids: CASSKTGMGLFF. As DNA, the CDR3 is TGTGCCAGCAGTAAAACAGGGATGGGGCTGTTTTTT.

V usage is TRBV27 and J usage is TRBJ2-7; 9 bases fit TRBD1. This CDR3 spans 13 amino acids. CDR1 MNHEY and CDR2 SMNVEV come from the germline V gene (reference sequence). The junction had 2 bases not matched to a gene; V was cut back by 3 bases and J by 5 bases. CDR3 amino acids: CASSFTGGDEQYF. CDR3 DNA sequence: TGTGCCAGCAGTTTTACAGGGGGCGACGAGCAGTACTTC.

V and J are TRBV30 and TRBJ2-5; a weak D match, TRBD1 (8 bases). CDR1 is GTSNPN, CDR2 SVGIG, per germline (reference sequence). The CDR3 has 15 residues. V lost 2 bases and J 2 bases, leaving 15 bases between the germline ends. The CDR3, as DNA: TGTGCCTGGAGTCGGGGGGACAGGCTACAAGAGACCCAGTACTTC. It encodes CAWSRGDRLQETQYF.

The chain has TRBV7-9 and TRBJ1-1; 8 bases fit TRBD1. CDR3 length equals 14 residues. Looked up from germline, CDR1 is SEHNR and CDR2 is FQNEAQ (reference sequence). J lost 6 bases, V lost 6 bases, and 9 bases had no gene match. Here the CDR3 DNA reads TGTGCCAGCAGTCGGACGACAGGGGCTGCTGAAGCTTTCTTT. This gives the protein CASSRTTGAAEAFF.

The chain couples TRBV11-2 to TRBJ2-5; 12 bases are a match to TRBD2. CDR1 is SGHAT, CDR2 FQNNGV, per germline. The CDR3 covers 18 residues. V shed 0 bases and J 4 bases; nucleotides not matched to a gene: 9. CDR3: CASSLEWGTSGLRETQYF. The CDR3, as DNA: TGTGCCAGCAGCTTAGAGTGGGGGACTAGCGGGTTAAGAGAGACCCAGTACTTC.

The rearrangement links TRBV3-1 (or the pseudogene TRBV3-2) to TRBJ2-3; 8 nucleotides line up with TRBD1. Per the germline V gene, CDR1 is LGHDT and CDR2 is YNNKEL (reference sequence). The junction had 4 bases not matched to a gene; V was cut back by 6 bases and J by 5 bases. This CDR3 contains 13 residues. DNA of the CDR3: TGTGCCAGCAGATTGACAGGGGAAGATACGCAGTATTTT. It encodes CASRLTGEDTQYF.

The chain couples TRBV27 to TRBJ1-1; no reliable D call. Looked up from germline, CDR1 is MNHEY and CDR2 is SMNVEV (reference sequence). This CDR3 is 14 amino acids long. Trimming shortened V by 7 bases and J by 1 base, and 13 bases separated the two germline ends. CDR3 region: CASTDLGANTEAFF. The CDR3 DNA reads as TGTGCCAGCACCGACCTTGGAGCGAACACTGAAGCTTTCTTT.

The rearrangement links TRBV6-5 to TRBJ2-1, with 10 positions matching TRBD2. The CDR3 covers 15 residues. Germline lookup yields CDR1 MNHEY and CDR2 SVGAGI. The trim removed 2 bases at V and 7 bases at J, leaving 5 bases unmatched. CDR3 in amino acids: CASSYGLAGVNEQFF. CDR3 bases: TGTGCCAGCAGTTACGGGCTAGCGGGAGTGAATGAGCAGTTCTTC.

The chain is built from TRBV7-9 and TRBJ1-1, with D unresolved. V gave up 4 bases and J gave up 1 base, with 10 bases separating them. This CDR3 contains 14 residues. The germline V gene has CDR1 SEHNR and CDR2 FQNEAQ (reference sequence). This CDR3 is CASSSRLGNTEAFF. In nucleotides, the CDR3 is TGTGCCAGCAGCTCGCGACTGGGGAACACTGAAGCTTTCTTT.

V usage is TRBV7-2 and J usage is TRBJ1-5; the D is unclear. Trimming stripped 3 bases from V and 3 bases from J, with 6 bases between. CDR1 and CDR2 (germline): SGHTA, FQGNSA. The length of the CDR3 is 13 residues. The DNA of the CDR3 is TGTGCCAGCAGCTTTCCATTCAATCAGCCCCAGCATTTT. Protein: CASSFPFNQPQHF.

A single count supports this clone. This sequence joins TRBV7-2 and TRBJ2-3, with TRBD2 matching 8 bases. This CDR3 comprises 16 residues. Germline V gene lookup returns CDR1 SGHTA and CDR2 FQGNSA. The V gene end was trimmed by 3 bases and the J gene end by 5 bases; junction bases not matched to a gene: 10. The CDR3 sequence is CASSLGGSGIVDTQYF. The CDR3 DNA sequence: TGTGCCAGCAGCTTGGGTGGTAGCGGGATCGTAGATACGCAGTATTTT.

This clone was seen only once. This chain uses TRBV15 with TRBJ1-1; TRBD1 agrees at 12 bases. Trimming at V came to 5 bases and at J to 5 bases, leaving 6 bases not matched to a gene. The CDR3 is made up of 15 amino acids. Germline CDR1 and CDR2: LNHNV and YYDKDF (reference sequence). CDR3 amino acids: CATSAGTGGRTEAFF. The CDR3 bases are TGTGCCACCAGCGCCGGGACAGGGGGCAGGACTGAAGCTTTCTTT. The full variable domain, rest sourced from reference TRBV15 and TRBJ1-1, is DAMVIQNPRYQVTQFGKPVTLSCSQTLNHNVMYWYQQKSSQAPKLLFHYYDKDFNNEADTPDNFQSRRPNTSFCFLDIRSPGLGDTAMYLCATSAGTGGRTEAFFGQGTRLTVV.

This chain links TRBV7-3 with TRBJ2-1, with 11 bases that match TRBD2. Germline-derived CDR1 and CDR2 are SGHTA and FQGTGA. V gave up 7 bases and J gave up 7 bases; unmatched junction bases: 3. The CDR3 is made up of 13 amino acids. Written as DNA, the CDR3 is TGTGCCAGCAAGGCTAGCGGGGGGAATGAGCAGTTCTTC. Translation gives CASKASGGNEQFF.

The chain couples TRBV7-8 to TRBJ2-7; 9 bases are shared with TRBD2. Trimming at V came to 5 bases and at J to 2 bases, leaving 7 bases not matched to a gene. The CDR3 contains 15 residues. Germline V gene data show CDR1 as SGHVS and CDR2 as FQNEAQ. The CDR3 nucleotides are TGTGCCAGCAGCCCCGGGACTAGCAGTCCCTACGAGCAGTACTTC. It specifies CASSPGTSSPYEQYF.

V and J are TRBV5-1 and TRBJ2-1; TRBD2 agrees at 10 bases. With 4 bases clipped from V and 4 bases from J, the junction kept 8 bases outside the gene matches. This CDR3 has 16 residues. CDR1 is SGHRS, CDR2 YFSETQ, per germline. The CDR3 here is CASSVWTSGLYNEQFF. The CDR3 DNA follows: TGCGCCAGCAGCGTTTGGACTAGCGGATTATACAATGAGCAGTTCTTC.

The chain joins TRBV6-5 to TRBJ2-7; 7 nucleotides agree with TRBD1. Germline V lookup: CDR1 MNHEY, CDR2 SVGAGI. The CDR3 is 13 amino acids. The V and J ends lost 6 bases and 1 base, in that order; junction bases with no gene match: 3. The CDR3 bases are TGTGCCAGCAGAAACAGGGGATCCTACGAGCAGTACTTC. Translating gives CASRNRGSYEQYF.

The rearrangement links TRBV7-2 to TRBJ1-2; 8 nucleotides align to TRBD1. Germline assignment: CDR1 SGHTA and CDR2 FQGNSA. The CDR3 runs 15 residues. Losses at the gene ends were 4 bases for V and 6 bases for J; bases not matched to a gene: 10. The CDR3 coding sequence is TGTGCCAGCAGCTCGTTCTCAGGGGGCATAGATGGCTACACCTTC. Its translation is CASSSFSGGIDGYTF.

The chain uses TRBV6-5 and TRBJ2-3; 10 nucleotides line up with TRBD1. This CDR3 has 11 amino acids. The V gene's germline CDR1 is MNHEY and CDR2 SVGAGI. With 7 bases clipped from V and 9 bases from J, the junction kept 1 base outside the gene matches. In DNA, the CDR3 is TGTGCCAGCATGGACAGGGGGACGCAGTATTTT. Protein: CASMDRGTQYF.

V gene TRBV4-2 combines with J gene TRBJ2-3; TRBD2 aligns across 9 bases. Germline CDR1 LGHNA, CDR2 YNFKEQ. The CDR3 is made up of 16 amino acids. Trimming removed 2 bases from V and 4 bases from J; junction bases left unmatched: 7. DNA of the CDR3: TGTGCCAGCAGCCAACCGGGACTAGCAGGCGCAGATACGCAGTATTTT. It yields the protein CASSQPGLAGADTQYF.

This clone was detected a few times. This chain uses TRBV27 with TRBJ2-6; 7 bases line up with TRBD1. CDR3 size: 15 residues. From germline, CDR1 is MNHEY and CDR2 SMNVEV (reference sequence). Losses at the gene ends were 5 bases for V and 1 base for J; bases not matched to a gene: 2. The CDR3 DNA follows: TGTGCCAGCAGTGAGACAGGGTCTGGGGCCAACGTCCTGACTTTC. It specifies CASSETGSGANVLTF.

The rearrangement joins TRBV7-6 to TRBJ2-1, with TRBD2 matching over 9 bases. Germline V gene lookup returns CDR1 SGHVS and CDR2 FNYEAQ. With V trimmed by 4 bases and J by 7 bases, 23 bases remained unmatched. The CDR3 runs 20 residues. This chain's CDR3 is CASSSQSRSGRIHVGNEQFF. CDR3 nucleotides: TGTGCCAGCAGCTCCCAGTCGCGGAGCGGGAGGATTCATGTCGGTAATGAGCAGTTCTTC.